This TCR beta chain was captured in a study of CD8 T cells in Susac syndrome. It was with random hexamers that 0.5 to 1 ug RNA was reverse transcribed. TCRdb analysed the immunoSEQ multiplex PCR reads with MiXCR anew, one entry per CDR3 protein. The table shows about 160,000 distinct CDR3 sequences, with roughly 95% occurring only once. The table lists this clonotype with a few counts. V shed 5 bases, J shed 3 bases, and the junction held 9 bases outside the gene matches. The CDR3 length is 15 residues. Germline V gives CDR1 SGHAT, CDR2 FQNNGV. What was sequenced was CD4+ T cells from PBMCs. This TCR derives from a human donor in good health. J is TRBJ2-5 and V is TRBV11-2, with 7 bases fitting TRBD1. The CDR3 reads CASSPRAGGKETQYF. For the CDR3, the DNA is TGTGCCAGCAGCCCCAGGGCAGGGGGTAAAGAGACCCAGTACTTC.